This section outlines one T cell receptor (beta chain) sequence together with its context. These data are taken from a study of blood T cell repertoires in COVID-19. The CDR3 is 15 residues long. With V trimmed by 2 bases and J by 0 bases, 2 bases remained unmatched. Germline CDR1 MNHEY, CDR2 SMNVEV (reference sequence). Data came from immunoSEQ multiplex PCR; TCRdb stores just in-frame clones and leaves some out. In the table there are about 97,000 clones, about nine tenths of which are singletons. The V gene is TRBV27, the J gene TRBJ2-7; 9 positions agree with TRBD2. The TCR comes from a man aged 18 to 29 with acute or convalescent COVID-19. The sample was peripheral blood. Here the CDR3 DNA reads TGTGCCAGCAGTTTAGCGGGGGGGAGCTCCTACGAGCAGTACTTC. Translating it yields CASSLAGGSSYEQYF.